This T cell receptor beta chain was captured by sequencing in a study of shared clonotypes between healthy human individuals. The material for each subset, its genomic DNA, was split evenly across several immunoSEQ plates. Only in-frame clones appear in the TCRdb table, and some are missing; sequencing was by immunoSEQ multiplex PCR. In the table there are more than 2 million clones, 85% to 95% of which are singletons. The germline CDR1 and CDR2 sequences are MNHNY and SVGAGI (reference sequence). V lost 4 bases and J lost 0, with 9 bases in between. The CDR3 length is 15 residues. J is TRBJ2-2 and V is TRBV6-6, with D possibly TRBD1 on 5 matching bases. This TCR came from a man aged 18 to 30 in good health. The specimen was naive CD4+ T cells sorted from blood. Subset specified: CD45RA+ positively selected. In DNA form, the CDR3 reads TGTGCCAGCAGTTCGTCGGACACGAACACCGGGGAGCTGTTTTTT. Protein sequence: CASSSSDTNTGELFF.